The entry below describes one T cell receptor (beta chain). This entry belongs to a study of blood T cell repertoires in COVID-19. Generated by immunoSEQ multiplex PCR, the TCRdb table keeps only in-frame clones and is missing some. The sample carries about 110,000 clones, roughly nine tenths recorded once. The CDR3 is made up of 13 amino acids. The germline CDR1 and CDR2 sequences are SNHLY and FYNNEI. V was shortened by 7 bases and J by 0 bases, with 10 bases between the two germline ends. Sequencing used peripheral blood. This TCR derives from a human donor in a cohort sampled during active COVID-19. The chain carries TRBV2 and TRBJ2-7; TRBD1 might be the D (5 bases). The CDR3 DNA follows: TGTGCCAGCAAAGTCGACAGCTCCTACGAGCAGTACTTC. Protein sequence: CASKVDSSYEQYF.